These 2 T cell receptor beta chains were sequenced from one sample in a study of blood T cell repertoires in COVID-19. The repertoire was sequenced with immunoSEQ multiplex PCR; TCRdb's copy has only in-frame clones and lacks some. This sample has approximately 200,000 clones, with about 86% found just once. The sample comprised peripheral blood. All receptors derive from a woman aged 60-75 years with acute or convalescent COVID-19.

This chain links TRBV9 with TRBJ2-2; TRBD2 is a possible D gene (5 bases). V shed 0 bases and J shed 7 bases, with 16 bases lying between them. In germline, CDR1 is SGDLS, CDR2 YYNGEE. The CDR3 length is 16 residues. CDR3 region: CASSVVGADLGGELFF. The CDR3 DNA reads TGTGCCAGCAGCGTAGTAGGAGCGGACCTGGGCGGGGAGCTGTTTTTT.

The rearrangement joins TRBV6-5 to TRBJ2-7; 12 positions match TRBD2. In germline, CDR1 is MNHEY, CDR2 SVGAGI. After removal of 5 bases from V and 0 bases from J, the junction contained 2 bases not matched to a gene. The CDR3 totals 15 residues. CDR3 bases: TGTGCCAGCAGTCCACTAGCGGGGGGCTCCTACGAGCAGTACTTC. Translation: CASSPLAGGSYEQYF.